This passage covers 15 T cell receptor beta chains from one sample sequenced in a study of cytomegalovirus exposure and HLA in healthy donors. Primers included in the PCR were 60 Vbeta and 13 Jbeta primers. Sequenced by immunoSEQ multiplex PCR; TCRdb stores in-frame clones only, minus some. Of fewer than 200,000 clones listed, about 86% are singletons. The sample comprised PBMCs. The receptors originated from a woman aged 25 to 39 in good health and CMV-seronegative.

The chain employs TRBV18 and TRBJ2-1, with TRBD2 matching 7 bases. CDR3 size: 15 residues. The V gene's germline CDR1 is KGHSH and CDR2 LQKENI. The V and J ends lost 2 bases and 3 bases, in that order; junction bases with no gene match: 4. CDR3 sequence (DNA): TGTGCCAGCTCACCAGCGGGAGCAGGCTACAATGAGCAGTTCTTC. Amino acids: CASSPAGAGYNEQFF.

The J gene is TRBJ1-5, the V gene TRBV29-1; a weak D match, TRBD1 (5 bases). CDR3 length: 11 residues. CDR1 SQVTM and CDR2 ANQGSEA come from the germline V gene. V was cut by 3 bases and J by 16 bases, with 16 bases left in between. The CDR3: CSVEFQGALHF. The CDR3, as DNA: TGCAGCGTTGAGTTCCAGGGCGCCCTTCATTTT.

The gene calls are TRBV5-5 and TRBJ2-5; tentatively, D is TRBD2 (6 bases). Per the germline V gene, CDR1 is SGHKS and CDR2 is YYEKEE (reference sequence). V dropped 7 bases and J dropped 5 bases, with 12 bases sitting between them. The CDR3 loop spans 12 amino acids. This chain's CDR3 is CASGRWEETQYF. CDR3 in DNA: TGTGCCAGCGGGAGGTGGGAGGAGACCCAGTACTTC. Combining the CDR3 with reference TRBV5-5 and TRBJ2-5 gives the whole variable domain DAGVTQSPTHLIKTRGQQVTLRCSPISGHKSVSWYQQVLGQGPQFIFQYYEKEERGRGNFPDRFSARQFPNYSSELNVNALLLGDSALYLCASGRWEETQYFGPGTRLLVL.

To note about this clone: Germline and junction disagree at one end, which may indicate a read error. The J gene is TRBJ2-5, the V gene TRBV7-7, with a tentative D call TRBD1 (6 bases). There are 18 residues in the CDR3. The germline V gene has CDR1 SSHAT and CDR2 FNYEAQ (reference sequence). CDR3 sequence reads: CASSLGRNRELRKETQYF. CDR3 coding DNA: TGTGCTAGCAGCTTAGGTAGAAACAGGGAACTCCGGAAAGAGACCCAGTACTTC.

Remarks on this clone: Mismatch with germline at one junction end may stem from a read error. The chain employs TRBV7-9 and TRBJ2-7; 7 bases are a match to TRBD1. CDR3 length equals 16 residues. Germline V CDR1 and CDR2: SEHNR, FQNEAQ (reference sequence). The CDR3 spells CSSSLTGAGTSYEQYF. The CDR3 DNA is TGTTCCAGCAGCTTAACAGGGGCCGGTACATCCTACGAGCAGTACTTC.

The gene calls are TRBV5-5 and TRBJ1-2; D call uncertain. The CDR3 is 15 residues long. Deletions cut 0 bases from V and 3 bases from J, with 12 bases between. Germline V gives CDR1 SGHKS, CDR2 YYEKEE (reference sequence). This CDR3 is CASSLALGQDYGYTF. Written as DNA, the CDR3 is TGTGCCAGCAGCTTGGCCTTGGGCCAGGACTATGGCTACACCTTC.

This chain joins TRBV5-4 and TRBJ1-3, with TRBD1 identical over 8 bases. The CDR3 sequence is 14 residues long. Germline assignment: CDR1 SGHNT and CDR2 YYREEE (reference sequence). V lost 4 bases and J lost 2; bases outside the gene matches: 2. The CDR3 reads CASSQTGAGNTIYF. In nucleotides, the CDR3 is TGTGCCAGCAGCCAGACAGGGGCTGGAAACACCATATATTTT.

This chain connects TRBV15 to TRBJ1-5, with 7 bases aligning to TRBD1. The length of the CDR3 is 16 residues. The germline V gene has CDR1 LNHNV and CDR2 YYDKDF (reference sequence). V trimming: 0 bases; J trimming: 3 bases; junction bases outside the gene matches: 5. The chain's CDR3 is CATSREGTAHNQPQHF. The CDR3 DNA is TGTGCCACCAGCAGAGAAGGGACAGCGCACAATCAGCCCCAGCATTTT.

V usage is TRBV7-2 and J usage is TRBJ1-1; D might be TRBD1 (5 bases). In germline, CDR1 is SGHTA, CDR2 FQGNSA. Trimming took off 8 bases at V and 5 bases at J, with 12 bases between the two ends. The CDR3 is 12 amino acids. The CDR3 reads CASEPRGTEAFF. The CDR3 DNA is TGTGCCAGCGAACCTCGGGGGACTGAAGCTTTCTTT. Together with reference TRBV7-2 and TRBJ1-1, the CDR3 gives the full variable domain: GAGVSQSPSNKVTEKGKDVELRCDPISGHTALYWYRQSLGQGLEFLIYFQGNSAPDKSGLPSDRFSAERTGGSVSTLTIQRTQQEDSAVYLCASEPRGTEAFFGQGTRLTVV.

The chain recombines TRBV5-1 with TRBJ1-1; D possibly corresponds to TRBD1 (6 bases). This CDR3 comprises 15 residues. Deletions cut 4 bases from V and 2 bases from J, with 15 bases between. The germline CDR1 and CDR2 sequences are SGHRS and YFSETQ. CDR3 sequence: CASSPQTGYNTEAFF. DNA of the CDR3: TGCGCCAGCAGCCCGCAGACAGGTTATAACACTGAAGCTTTCTTT.

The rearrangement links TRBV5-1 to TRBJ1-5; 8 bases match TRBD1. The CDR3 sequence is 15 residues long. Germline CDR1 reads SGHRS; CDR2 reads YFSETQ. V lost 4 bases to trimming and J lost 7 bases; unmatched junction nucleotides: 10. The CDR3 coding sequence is TGCGCCAGCAGCCTCGGACAGGGCGAGGGGCAGCCCCAGCATTTT. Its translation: CASSLGQGEGQPQHF.

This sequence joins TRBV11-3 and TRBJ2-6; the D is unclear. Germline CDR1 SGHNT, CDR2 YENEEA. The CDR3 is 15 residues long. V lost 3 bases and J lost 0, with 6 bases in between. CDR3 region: CASSFLFSGANVLTF. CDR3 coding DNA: TGTGCCAGCAGCTTCTTGTTCTCTGGGGCCAACGTCCTGACTTTC.

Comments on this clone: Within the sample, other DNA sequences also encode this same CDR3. CDR3 DNA: TGCAGCGTTGACCGGGGACAGAGCTTGGGGAATGAGCAGTTCTTC. Translation gives CSVDRGQSLGNEQFF. The chain employs TRBV29-1 and TRBJ2-1; 7 nucleotides align to TRBD1. The trim removed 3 bases at V and 7 bases at J, leaving 12 bases unmatched. Germline-derived CDR1 and CDR2 are SQVTM and ANQGSEA. The CDR3 has 15 residues.

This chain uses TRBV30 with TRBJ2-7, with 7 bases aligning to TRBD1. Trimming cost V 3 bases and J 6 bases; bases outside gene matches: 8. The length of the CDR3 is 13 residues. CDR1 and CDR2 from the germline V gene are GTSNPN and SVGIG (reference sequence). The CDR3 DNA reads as TGTGCCTGGAGATCACAGGGGCTGGGCGAGCAGTACTTC. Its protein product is CAWRSQGLGEQYF.

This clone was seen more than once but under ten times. CDR3 coding DNA: TGTGCCAGCTCACCACCGACAGCTCCCTGGGACGAGCAGTACTTC. This gives the protein CASSPPTAPWDEQYF. The genes are TRBV18 and TRBJ2-7; tentative D call: TRBD1 (5 bases). Germline values: CDR1 KGHSH, CDR2 LQKENI. The CDR3 covers 15 residues. Trimming took 0 bases from V and 5 from J, leaving 14 bases between them.